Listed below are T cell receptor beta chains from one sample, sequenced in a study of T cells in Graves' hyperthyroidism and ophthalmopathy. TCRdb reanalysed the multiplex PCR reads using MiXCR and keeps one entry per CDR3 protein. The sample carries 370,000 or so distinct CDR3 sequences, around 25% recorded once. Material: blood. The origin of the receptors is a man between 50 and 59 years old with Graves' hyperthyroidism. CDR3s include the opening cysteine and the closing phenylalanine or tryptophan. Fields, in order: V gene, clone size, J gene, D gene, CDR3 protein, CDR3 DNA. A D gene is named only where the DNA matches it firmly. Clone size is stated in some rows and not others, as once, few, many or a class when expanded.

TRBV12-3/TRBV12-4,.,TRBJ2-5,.,CASSHTETQYF,TGTGCCAGCAGCCACACAGAGACCCAGTACTTC
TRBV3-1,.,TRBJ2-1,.,CASSPGEVALGYNEQFF,TGTGCCAGCAGCCCCGGGGAGGTAGCGTTGGGGTACAATGAGCAGTTCTTC
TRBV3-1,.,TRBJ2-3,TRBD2,CASSQPLTSGSGDTQYF,TGTGCCAGCAGCCAACCTTTGACTAGCGGGAGCGGAGATACGCAGTATTTT
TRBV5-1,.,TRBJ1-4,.,CASSSRPGGDEKLFF,TGCGCCAGCAGCTCGAGACCAGGAGGGGATGAAAAACTGTTTTTT
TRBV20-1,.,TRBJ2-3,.,CSAPAPGYGTQYF,TGCAGTGCTCCGGCTCCGGGGTATGGTACGCAGTATTTT
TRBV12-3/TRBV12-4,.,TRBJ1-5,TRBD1,CASSSGTAYNQPQHF,TGTGCCAGCAGTTCCGGGACAGCATACAATCAGCCCCAGCATTTT
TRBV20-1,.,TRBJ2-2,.,CSATLATHRPGELFF,TGCAGTGCTACCCTTGCGACGCATAGGCCCGGGGAGCTGTTTTTT
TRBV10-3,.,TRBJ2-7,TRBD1,CATSSPGQGNYEQYF,TGTGCCACCAGTTCACCGGGACAGGGTAACTACGAGCAGTACTTC
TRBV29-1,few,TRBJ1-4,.,CSAQKTEGEKLFF,TGCAGCGCTCAGAAGACGGAAGGTGAAAAACTGTTTTTT
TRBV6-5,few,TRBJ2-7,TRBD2,CASSSPGGDEQYF,TGTGCCAGCAGTTCCCCGGGGGGTGACGAGCAGTACTTC
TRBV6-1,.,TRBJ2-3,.,CASRRRGQNTDTQYF,TGTGCCAGCAGGAGGAGGGGACAGAACACAGATACGCAGTATTTT
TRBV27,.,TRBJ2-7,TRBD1,CASSTGEKYEQYF,TGTGCCAGCTCGACAGGGGAAAAGTACGAGCAGTACTTC
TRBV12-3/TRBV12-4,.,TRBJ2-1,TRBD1,CASSPQGSEQFF,TGTGCCAGCAGTCCACAGGGGAGTGAGCAGTTCTTC
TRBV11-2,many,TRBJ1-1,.,CASSPLYGTETEAFF,TGTGCCAGCAGCCCCTTATACGGGACGGAAACTGAAGCTTTCTTT
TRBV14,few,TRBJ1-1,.,CASSQVGGGTEAFF,TGTGCCAGCAGCCAAGTCGGAGGAGGCACTGAAGCTTTCTTT
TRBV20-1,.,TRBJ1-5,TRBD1,CSAGPLTGTGPQHF,TGCAGTGCTGGCCCCCTGACAGGGACCGGGCCCCAGCATTTT
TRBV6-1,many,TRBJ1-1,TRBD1,CASRRPGQGTEAFF,TGTGCCAGCAGAAGACCGGGACAGGGCACTGAAGCTTTCTTT